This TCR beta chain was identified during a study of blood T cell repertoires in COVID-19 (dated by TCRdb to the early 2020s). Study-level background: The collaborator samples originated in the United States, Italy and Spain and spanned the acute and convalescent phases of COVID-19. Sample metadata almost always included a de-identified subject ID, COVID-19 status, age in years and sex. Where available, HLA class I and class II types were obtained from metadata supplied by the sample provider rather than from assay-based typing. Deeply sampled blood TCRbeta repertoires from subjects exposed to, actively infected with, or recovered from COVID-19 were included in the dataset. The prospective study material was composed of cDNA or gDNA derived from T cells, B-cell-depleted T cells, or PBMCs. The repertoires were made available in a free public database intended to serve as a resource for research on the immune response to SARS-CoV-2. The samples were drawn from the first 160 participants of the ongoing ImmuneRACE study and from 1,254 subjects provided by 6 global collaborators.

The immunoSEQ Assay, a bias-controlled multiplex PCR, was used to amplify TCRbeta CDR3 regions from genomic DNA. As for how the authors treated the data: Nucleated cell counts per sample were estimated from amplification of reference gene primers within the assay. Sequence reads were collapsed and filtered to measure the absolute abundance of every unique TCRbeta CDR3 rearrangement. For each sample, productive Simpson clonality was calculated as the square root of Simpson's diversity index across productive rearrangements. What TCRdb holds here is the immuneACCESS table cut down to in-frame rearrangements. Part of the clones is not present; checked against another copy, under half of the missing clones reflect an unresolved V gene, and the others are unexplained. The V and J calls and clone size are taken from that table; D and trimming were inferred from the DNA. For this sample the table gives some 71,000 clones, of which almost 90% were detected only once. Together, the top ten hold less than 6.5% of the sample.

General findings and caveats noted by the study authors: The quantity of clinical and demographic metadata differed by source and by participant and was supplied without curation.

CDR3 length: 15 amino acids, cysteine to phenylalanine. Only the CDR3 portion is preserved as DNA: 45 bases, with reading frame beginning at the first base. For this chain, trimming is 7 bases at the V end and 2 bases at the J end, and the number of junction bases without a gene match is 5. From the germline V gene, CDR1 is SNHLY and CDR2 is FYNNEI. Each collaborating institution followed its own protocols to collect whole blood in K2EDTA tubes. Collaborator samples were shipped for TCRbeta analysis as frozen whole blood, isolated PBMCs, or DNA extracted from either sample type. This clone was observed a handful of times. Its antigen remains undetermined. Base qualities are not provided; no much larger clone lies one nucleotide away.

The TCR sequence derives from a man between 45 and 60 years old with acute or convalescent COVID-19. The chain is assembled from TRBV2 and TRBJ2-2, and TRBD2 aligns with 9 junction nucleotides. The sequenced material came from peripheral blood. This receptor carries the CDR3 CASIPGLANTGELFF. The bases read TGTGCCAGCATACCGGGACTAGCTAACACCGGGGAGCTGTTTTTT.